These 20 T cell receptor beta chains originate from one sample sequenced in a study of T cells in women clearing cervical HPV infection. Only in-frame clones appear in the TCRdb table, and some are missing; sequencing was by immunoSEQ multiplex PCR. The sample data list approximately 31,000 clones. The sequencing sample was made of blood buffy coat. The receptors shown here come from a woman between 18 and 70 years old with a cervical HPV16 infection that either progressed to CIN3+ or cleared (not recorded which).

Regarding this clone: With the read ending 3 residues before the CDR3 end, the germline J gene is used to fill in that end. This chain links TRBV11-2 with TRBJ2-1, with TRBD1 matching over 7 bases. Unmatched junction bases numbered 7, after V lost 4 bases and J lost 4 bases. In germline, CDR1 is SGHAT, CDR2 FQNNGV. This CDR3 region has 15 residues. CDR3 protein: CASSSLGTVYNEQFF. The DNA read from the CDR3 is TGTGCCAGCAGCTCCCTAGGGACAGTATACAATGAG.

As regards this clone: The read finishes 3 residues shy of the CDR3 end, and the germline J gene is used to complete it. This chain links TRBV20-1 with TRBJ2-3, with a tentative D call TRBD1 (5 bases). The CDR3 extends over 15 amino acids. CDR1 and CDR2 (germline): DFQATT, SNEGSKA (reference sequence). The V end was cut by 5 bases, the J end by 0 bases, with 15 bases between. Incomplete CDR3 DNA: TGCAGTGCTCATACATGGGGCCTAAGCACAGATACG. Translated, it gives CSAHTWGLSTDT. The entire CDR3 protein reads CSAHTWGLSTDTQYF.

A note on this clone: The read terminates 3 residues ahead of where the CDR3 ends, so the germline J gene completes it. The chain couples TRBV5-1 to TRBJ1-6, with 7 positions matching TRBD1. The germline CDR1 and CDR2 sequences are SGHRS and YFSETQ. Losses at the gene ends were 4 bases for V and 0 bases for J; bases not matched to a gene: 7. The CDR3 is made up of 17 amino acids. The CDR3 sequence: CASSPGQASSYNSPLHF. The sequenced part of the CDR3 DNA is TGCGCCAGCAGCCCAGGACAGGCAAGCTCCTATAATTCACCC.

A word on this clone: The read is 3 residues too short to cover the CDR3 end, so that end is filled in from the germline J gene. The chain recombines TRBV7-9 with TRBJ2-3; D is possibly TRBD1 (6 bases). Germline CDR1 SEHNR, CDR2 FQNEAQ (reference sequence). The CDR3 is 14 amino acids. The CDR3 reads CASSFNSRGVTQYF. CDR3 DNA (partial): TGTGCCAGCAGCTTCAACAGCAGGGGAGTCACG.

On this clone: The read halts 3 residues ahead of the CDR3 end, with the missing end drawn from the germline J gene. The gene calls are TRBV6-2 or TRBV6-3 and TRBJ1-4; 7 bases map to TRBD1. Looked up from germline, CDR1 is MNHEY and CDR2 is SVGEGT. This CDR3 is built from 14 residues. CDR3 bases read: TGTGCCAGCAGGCGACAGGGCGACAATTCACCA. Translated, it gives CASRRQGDNSP. The CDR3, in full, reads CASRRQGDNSPLFF.

A note on this clone: The read halts 3 residues ahead of the CDR3 end, with the missing end drawn from the germline J gene. The V and J genes are TRBV19 and TRBJ1-5; D is undetermined. This CDR3 has 13 amino acids. The V and J ends lost 3 bases and 2 bases respectively, with 5 bases between them. Per germline, CDR1 LNHDA and CDR2 SQIVND (reference sequence). CDR3 protein: CASSIVGNQPQHF. The CDR3 bases that were read are TGTGCCAGTAGTATCGTCGGCAATCAGCCC.

For this clone: The read ends 3 residues early relative to the CDR3; the germline J gene fills the gap. The rearrangement links TRBV4-1 to TRBJ1-5; tentatively, D is TRBD1 (5 bases). The CDR3 length is 15 residues. V was shortened by 0 bases and J by 5 bases, with 11 bases between the two germline ends. The germline V gene has CDR1 MGHRA and CDR2 YSYEKL. The part of the CDR3 DNA that was read is TGCGCCAGCAGCCAAGATGTACAGGCGCATCAGCCC. Amino acid sequence: CASSQDVQAHQP. The CDR3 in its entirety is CASSQDVQAHQPQHF.

Note on this clone: The CDR3 goes on 3 residues after the read ends, and that part is filled in from the germline J gene. The chain couples TRBV29-1 to TRBJ1-2; D might be TRBD1 (6 bases). Looked up from germline, CDR1 is SQVTM and CDR2 is ANQGSEA. The V and J ends lost 2 bases and 5 bases respectively, with 15 bases between them. CDR3 size: 14 residues. The CDR3 DNA, read in part, is TGCAGCGTTGAAAACAGGACAGATGGGTATGGC. It translates to CSVENRTDGYG. The whole CDR3 is CSVENRTDGYGYTF.

As for this clone: The read gets to within 3 residues of the CDR3 end, and the germline J gene fills in the rest. The genes are TRBV20-1 and TRBJ1-3; D gene unclear. The germline V and J ends were trimmed by 3 bases and 2 bases, with 8 bases remaining between them. Germline assignment: CDR1 DFQATT and CDR2 SNEGSKA (reference sequence). This CDR3 is 13 amino acids long. CDR3 in amino acids: CSASSGPGNTIYF. Partial CDR3 DNA: TGCAGTGCTAGTAGCGGGCCTGGAAACACC.

Details on this clone: A read error may account for a junction end that differs from germline. The read comes to an end 3 residues before the CDR3 does, leaving the germline J gene to fill in the end. The gene calls are TRBV7-7 and TRBJ2-5; D may be TRBD1 or TRBD2 (6 bases each). The CDR3 has 15 residues. Germline CDR1 and CDR2: SSHAT and FNYEAQ (reference sequence). CDR3 region: CASSRGGGGQETQYF. CDR3 DNA (partial): TGTGCTAGCAGCCGAGGGGGAGGAGGGCAAGAGACC.

The part of the CDR3 DNA that was read is TGTGCCAGCTCACTGTGGACAGGTCAGGTCGACTATGGT. Translating it yields CASSLWTGQVDYG. The CDR3 as a whole reads CASSLWTGQVDYGQYF. V gene TRBV18 combines with J gene TRBJ2-4; 7 nucleotides line up with TRBD1. The read ends 3 residues shy of where the CDR3 ends; the end is completed using the germline J gene. Germline CDR1 and CDR2: KGHSH and LQKENI. This CDR3 spans 16 amino acids.

For this clone: The read ends 3 residues before the CDR3 terminus; that terminus is restored from the germline J gene. The V gene is TRBV30, the J gene TRBJ2-3; possibly TRBD1 for D (6 bases). V was trimmed by 0 bases and J by 0 bases, leaving 7 bases between them. CDR1 and CDR2 (germline): GTSNPN, SVGIG (reference sequence). The CDR3 covers 14 residues. The sequenced part of the CDR3 DNA is TGTGCCTGGAGTGTAGGGGGTAGCACAGATACG. It encodes CAWSVGGSTDT. The full-length CDR3 reads as CAWSVGGSTDTQYF.

The CDR3 is CASRAEREKLFF. The CDR3 DNA, read in part, is TGTGCCAGCAGGGCAGAGCGGGAAAAA. V usage is TRBV2 and J usage is TRBJ1-4; D uncertain. The sequenced fragment ends 3 residues before the CDR3 boundary, so the rest is inferred from the germline J gene. The CDR3 extends over 12 amino acids. V was shortened by 6 bases and J by 8 bases, with 10 bases between the two germline ends. Germline V gene data show CDR1 as SNHLY and CDR2 as FYNNEI.

A note on this clone: The read falls 3 residues short of the CDR3 end, and the missing part is taken from the germline J gene. V is TRBV5-1 and J is TRBJ1-1; no clear D gene. The germline gives CDR1 SGHRS, CDR2 YFSETQ. The CDR3 length is 14 residues. Trimming stripped 0 bases from V and 1 base from J, with 7 bases between. CDR3 DNA (partial): TGCGCCAGCAGCTTGGATCCAGGGAACACTGAA. This encodes CASSLDPGNTE. The whole CDR3 protein reads CASSLDPGNTEAFF.

Worth noting for this clone: The read finishes 3 residues shy of the CDR3 end, and the germline J gene is used to complete it. The V gene is TRBV20-1, the J gene TRBJ2-7; D might be TRBD1 (6 bases). The V and J ends lost 0 bases and 3 bases respectively, with 12 bases between them. The CDR3 contains 14 residues. Germline-derived CDR1 and CDR2 are DFQATT and SNEGSKA (reference sequence). CDR3 loop: CSARDRRGLYEQYF. CDR3 bases read: TGCAGTGCTAGAGATCGCAGGGGCCTCTACGAG.

With respect to this clone: The CDR3 end is not reached by the read, which stops 3 residues before it; the germline J gene fills it in. The rearrangement joins TRBV7-9 to TRBJ2-2, with TRBD2 matching over 7 bases. Germline-derived CDR1 and CDR2 are SEHNR and FQNEAQ (reference sequence). This CDR3 is 14 amino acids long. The sequenced CDR3 bases are TGTGCCAGCAGCCCCTCGGGGAGGGATTCACCG. Its protein product is CASSPSGRDSP. The CDR3, in full, reads CASSPSGRDSPLFF. Drawing the rest from reference TRBV7-9 and TRBJ2-2, the complete variable domain is DTGVSQNPRHKITKRGQNVTFRCDPISEHNRLYWYRQTLGQGPEFLTYFQNEAQLEKSRLLSDRFSAERPKGSFSTLEIQRTEQGDSAMYLCASSPSGRDSPLFFGEGSRLTVL.

With respect to this clone: The CDR3 goes on 3 residues after the read ends, and that part is filled in from the germline J gene. J is TRBJ2-3 and V is TRBV5-1; TRBD2 matches 11 bases. V gave up 3 bases and J gave up 1 base; unmatched junction bases: 1. From germline, CDR1 is SGHRS and CDR2 YFSETQ. The CDR3 spans 15 residues. The CDR3 loop reads CASSSSGGRTDTQYF. The covered CDR3 bases are TGCGCCAGCAGCTCTAGCGGGGGGCGCACAGATACG.

A word on this clone: Read data end 3 residues before the CDR3 end; the end is taken from the germline J gene. The chain carries TRBV30 and TRBJ2-1; 13 bases align to TRBD2. The CDR3 contains 15 residues. V trimming: 2 bases; J trimming: 7 bases; junction bases outside the gene matches: 5. Germline CDR1 and CDR2: GTSNPN and SVGIG (reference sequence). Incomplete CDR3 DNA: TGTGCCTGGAGTAGACTAGCGGGGGGTTATAATGAG. Its protein is CAWSRLAGGYNE. The whole CDR3 protein is CAWSRLAGGYNEQFF. Filled out from reference TRBV30 and TRBJ2-1, the complete variable domain reads SQTIHQWPATLVQPVGSPLSLECTVEGTSNPNLYWYRQAAGRGLQLLFYSVGIGQISSEVPQNLSASRPQDRQFILSSKKLLLSDSGFYLCAWSRLAGGYNEQFFGPGTRLTVL.

About this clone itself: Read sequence stops 3 residues before the CDR3 end, and the germline J gene provides the missing end. This chain joins TRBV5-4 and TRBJ2-3; 7 bases align to TRBD1. J was trimmed by 1 base and V by 4 bases; bases with no gene match: 6. The CDR3 length is 15 residues. The germline CDR1 and CDR2 sequences are SGHNT and YYREEE (reference sequence). CDR3 loop: CASSPDRVGTDTQYF. The DNA read from the CDR3 is TGTGCCAGCAGCCCTGACAGGGTTGGCACAGATACG.

According to its frequency, this clone is medium-sized. The CDR3 is cut off 3 residues early in the read; its end comes from the germline J gene. This rearrangement joins TRBV4-2 to TRBJ1-2; 7 bases are shared with TRBD1. Germline CDR1 and CDR2: LGHNA and YNFKEQ. V trimming: 4 bases; J trimming: 0 bases; junction bases outside the gene matches: 20. This CDR3 has 20 amino acids. CDR3 in amino acids: CASSPPPTTGRGTANYGYTF. Incomplete CDR3 DNA: TGTGCCAGCAGCCCACCGCCAACCACAGGGAGGGGGACAGCTAACTATGGC.